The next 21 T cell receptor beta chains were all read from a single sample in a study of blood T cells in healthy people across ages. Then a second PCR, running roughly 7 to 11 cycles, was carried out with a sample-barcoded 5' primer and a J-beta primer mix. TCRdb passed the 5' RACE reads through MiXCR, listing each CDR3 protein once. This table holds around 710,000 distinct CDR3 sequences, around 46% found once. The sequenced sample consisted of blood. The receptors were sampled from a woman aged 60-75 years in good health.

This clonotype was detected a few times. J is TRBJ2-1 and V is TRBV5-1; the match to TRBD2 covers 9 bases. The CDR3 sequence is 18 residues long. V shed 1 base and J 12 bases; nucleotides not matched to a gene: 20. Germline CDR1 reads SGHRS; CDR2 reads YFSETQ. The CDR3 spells CASSLSLDAREGPAGQFF. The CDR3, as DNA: TGCGCCAGCAGCTTGAGTTTAGACGCGCGGGAGGGCCCAGCTGGGCAGTTCTTC.

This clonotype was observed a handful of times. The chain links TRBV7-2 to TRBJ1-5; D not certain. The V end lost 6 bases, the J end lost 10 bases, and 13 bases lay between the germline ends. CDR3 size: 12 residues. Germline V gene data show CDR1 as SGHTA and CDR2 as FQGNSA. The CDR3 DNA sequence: TGTGCCAGCAGGACTAGGGAGGGACCCCAGCATTTT. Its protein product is CASRTREGPQHF.

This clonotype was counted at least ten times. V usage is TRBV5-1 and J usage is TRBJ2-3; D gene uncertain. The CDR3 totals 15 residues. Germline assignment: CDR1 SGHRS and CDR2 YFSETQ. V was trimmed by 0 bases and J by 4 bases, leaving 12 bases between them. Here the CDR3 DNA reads TGCGCCAGCAGCTTGGTGGCGGTTCAGGCAGATACGCAGTATTTT. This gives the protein CASSLVAVQADTQYF. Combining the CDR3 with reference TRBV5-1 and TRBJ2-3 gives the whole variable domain KAGVTQTPRYLIKTRGQQVTLSCSPISGHRSVSWYQQTPGQGLQFLFEYFSETQRNKGNFPGRFSGRQFSNSRSEMNVSTLELGDSALYLCASSLVAVQADTQYFGPGTRLTVL.

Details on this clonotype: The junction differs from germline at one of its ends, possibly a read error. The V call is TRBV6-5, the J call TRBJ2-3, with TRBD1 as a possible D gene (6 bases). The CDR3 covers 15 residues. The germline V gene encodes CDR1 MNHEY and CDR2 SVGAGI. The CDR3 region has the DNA TGTGCCAGCAGGCATGACAGGAGCCACACAGGTACGCAGTATTTT. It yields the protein CASRHDRSHTGTQYF.

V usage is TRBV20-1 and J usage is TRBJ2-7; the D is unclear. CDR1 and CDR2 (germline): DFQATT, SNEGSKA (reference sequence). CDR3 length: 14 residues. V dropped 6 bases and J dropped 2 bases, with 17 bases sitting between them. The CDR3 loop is CSAQALGPPYEQYF. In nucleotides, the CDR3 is TGCAGTGCCCAGGCTCTAGGGCCCCCCTACGAGCAGTACTTC.

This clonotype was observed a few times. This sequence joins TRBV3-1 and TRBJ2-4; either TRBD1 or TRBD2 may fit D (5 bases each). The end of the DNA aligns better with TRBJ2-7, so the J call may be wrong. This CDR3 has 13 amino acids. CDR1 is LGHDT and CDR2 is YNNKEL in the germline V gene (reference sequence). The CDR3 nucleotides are TGTGCCAGCAAGAGGGGCGAATTATACGAGCAGTACTTC. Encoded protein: CASKRGELYEQYF.

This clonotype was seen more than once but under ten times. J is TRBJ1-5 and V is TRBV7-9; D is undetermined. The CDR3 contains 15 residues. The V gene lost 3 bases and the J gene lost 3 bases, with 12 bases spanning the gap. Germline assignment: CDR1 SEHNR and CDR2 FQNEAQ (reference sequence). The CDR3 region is CASSFDISPNQPQHF. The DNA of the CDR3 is TGTGCCAGCAGCTTTGATATTAGTCCCAATCAGCCCCAGCATTTT.

The CDR3 is CSVGGSVNQPQHF. As DNA, the CDR3 is TGCAGCGTTGGCGGCAGCGTGAATCAGCCCCAGCATTTT. The genes are TRBV29-1 and TRBJ1-5, with D uncertain. The germline V and J ends were trimmed by 4 bases and 4 bases, with 11 bases remaining between them. CDR3 length equals 13 residues. CDR1 and CDR2 (germline): SQVTM, ANQGSEA.

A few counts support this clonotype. CDR3 nucleotides: TGTGCCAGCTCACCGCTAGTAGTCCTACAAGAGACCCAGTACTTC. It specifies CASSPLVVLQETQYF. The V call is TRBV18, the J call TRBJ2-5; D uncertain. This CDR3 has 15 residues. Germline values: CDR1 KGHSH, CDR2 LQKENI. V gave up 3 bases and J gave up 2 bases, with 13 bases separating them.

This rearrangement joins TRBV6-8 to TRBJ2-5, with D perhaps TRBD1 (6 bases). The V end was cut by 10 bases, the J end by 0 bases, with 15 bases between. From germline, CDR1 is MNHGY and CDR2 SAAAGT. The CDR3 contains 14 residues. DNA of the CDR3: TGTGCCACCTCTCACGAGGGGGACCAAGAGACCCAGTACTTC. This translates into CATSHEGDQETQYF.

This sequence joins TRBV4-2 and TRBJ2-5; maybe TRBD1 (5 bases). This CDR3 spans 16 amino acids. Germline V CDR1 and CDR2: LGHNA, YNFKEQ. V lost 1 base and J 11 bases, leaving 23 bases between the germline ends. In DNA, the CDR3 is TGTGCCAGCAGCCAAGTCGCCCCCCGGGCGGACAATGAGCAGTACTTC. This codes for CASSQVAPRADNEQYF.

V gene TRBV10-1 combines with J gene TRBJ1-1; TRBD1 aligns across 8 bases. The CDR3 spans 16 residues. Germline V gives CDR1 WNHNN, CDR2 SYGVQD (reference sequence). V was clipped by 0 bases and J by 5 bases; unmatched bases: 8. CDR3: CASSESPGGSRTEAFF. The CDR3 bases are TGCGCCAGCAGTGAGTCGCCAGGGGGCTCAAGAACTGAAGCTTTCTTT.

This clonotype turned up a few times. CDR3 sequence: CASKAGTSGRNEQYF. In DNA form, the CDR3 reads TGTGCCAGCAAAGCCGGGACTAGCGGGAGAAACGAGCAGTACTTC. V usage is TRBV27 and J usage is TRBJ2-7; 14 positions match TRBD2. V lost 7 bases and J lost 5; bases outside the gene matches: 7. Looked up from germline, CDR1 is MNHEY and CDR2 is SMNVEV (reference sequence). This CDR3 has 15 amino acids.

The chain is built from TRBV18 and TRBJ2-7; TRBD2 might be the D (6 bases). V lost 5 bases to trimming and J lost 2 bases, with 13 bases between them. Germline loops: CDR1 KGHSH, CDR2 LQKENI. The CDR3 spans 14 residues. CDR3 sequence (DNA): TGTGCCAGCTCAATACGGGAGCTCACCTACGAGCAGTACTTC. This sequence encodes CASSIRELTYEQYF.

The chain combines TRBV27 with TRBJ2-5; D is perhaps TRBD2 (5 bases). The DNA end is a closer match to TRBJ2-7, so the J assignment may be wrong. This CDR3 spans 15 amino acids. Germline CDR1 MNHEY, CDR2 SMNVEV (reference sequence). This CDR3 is CASSPSGNWEYEQYF. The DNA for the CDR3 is TGTGCCAGCAGCCCATCGGGGAATTGGGAGTACGAGCAGTACTTC.

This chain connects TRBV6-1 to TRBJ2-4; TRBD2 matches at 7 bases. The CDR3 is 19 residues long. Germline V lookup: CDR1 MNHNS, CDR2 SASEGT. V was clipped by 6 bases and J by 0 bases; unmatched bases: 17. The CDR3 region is CASRDRGVGRGLAKNIQYF. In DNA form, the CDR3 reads TGTGCCAGCAGGGACCGGGGGGTTGGAAGAGGCCTAGCCAAAAACATTCAGTACTTC.

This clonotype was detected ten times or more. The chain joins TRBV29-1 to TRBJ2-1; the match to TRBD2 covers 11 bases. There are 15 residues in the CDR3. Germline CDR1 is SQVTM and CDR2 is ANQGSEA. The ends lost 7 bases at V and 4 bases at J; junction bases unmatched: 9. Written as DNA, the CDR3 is TGCAGCGCTCCGCTAGCGGGAGGAAAGTACAATGAGCAGTTCTTC. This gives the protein CSAPLAGGKYNEQFF.

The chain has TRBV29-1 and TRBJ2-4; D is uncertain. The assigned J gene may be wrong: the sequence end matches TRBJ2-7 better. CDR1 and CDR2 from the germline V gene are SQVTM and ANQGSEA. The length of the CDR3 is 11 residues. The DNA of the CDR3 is TGCAGCGTTGAGCAATCCTACGAGCAGTACTTC. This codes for CSVEQSYEQYF.

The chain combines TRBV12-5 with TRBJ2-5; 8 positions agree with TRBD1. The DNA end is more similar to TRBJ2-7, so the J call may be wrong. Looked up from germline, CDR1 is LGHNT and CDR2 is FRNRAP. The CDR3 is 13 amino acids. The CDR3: CASGLDTGGEQYF. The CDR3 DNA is TGTGCTAGTGGTTTGGATACAGGGGGCGAGCAGTACTTC.

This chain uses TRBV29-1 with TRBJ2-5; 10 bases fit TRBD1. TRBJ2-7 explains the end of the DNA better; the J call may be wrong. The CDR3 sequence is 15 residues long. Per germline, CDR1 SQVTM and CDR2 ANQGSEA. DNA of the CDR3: TGCAGCGTTGAGAGAACCGGGACAGGGGAAGGCGAGCAGTACTTC. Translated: CSVERTGTGEGEQYF.

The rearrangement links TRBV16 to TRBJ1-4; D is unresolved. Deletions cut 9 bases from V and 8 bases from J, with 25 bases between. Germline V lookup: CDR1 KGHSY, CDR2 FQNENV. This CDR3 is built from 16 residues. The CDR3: CASMPKGFTAGEKLFF. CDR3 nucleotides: TGTGCCAGTATGCCAAAAGGGTTCACCGCCGGCGAAAAACTGTTTTTT.